The subject of this entry is one TCR beta chain. Its antigen remains undetermined. Base qualities are not at hand, and no much larger clone is one base apart. In total, approximately 700 healthy bone marrow donors made up the cohort. Cohort members were all nominally healthy when sampled, although unrecorded immune exposures were likely present. The donor tested CMV seronegative and was one of the 352 seronegative cohort members. A peripheral blood sample was collected from each donor, and TCR beta sequencing was performed on peripheral blood mononuclear cells. The Qiagen DNeasy Blood Extraction Kit was used to extract genomic DNA from the blood cell samples. The record originates from a study of cytomegalovirus exposure and HLA in healthy donors (dated by TCRdb to the late 2010s). Notes on the research overall: According to an earlier analysis of 550 to 750 of the donors, 150 million to 200 million T cells yielded over 90 million unique TCR beta sequences and approximately 300 Gb of sequence data. An early release covering some 640 HLA-typed donors comprised about 300 gigabases of sequencing data and about 90 million unique TCR sequences. Of the 398 genotyped donors, 65% to 90% fell in the genetic ancestry cluster associated with self-reported Caucasian donors. The study aimed to test whether signatures of past pathogen exposure could be identified by cataloging public T cell receptors. The T cell repertoires of 670 or so subjects were profiled by immunosequencing and related to cytomegalovirus serostatus. In addition to the first cohort of 666 subjects, a separate validation cohort of approximately 120 different subjects was used. High-throughput TCR immunosequencing, statistical association of individual TCRs with disease status, and machine learning were combined to predict cytomegalovirus infection status. In a later analysis, previously published TCR beta repertoires from 550 to 750 donors were re-analyzed and high-resolution HLA genotyping was added so that TCR occurrence patterns could be studied. In the later analysis, no new phenotypic data were used to find candidate immune exposures; instead, reliance was placed on TCR beta sequences and their occurrence across donors. In an earlier analysis of more than 550 of the donors, high-throughput TCR beta sequencing was used to judge whether each TCR beta V gene segment behaved as functional or pseudogenic. Alongside the repertoire data, information on donor age, sex, ethnicity and CMV serostatus was compiled. Genome-wide SNP genotypes for about 65% of the roughly 670 donors were used in a later genetic analysis, which treated that subset as a discovery cohort. Every repertoire in the discovery cohort had been generated on one and the same sequencing platform. Both class I and class II loci were covered by HLA typing, at four-digit resolution. Typing coverage differed by locus: A, B, C, DRB1 and DQB1 were typed in roughly 620-630 donors, DQA1 in approximately 520, DPA1 in around 610, and DPB1 in 400 to 490. About five DR-DQ haplotypes were treated as single units for association and clustering because of strong linkage in the cohort. On average, roughly 240,000 unique TCR beta nucleotide sequences were sequenced per donor among some 420 genotyped donors of the cohort, with around 19% of those sequences being non-productive. What the study reported, not specific to this receptor: Specific HLA alleles were associated with about 17,000 TCR beta sequences at a false discovery rate of 0.05 in a later analysis. Broadly in line with IMGT annotations, most TCR beta V segments showed up in productive rearrangements about 87% or about 30% of the time in an earlier analysis of roughly 590 of the donors. When HLA alleles, especially DR and DQ, strongly co-occurred, attributing TCR associations to individual alleles was difficult. Around 16 rarely observed V segments, including chromosome 9 orphons, were excluded from the earlier analysis of just under 600 of the donors because counts were too low. According to a later analysis, parvovirus B19, influenza, CMV and Epstein-Barr virus appeared linked to several top co-occurrence clusters. In a later analysis, most CMV-associated TCR beta chains were found to appear HLA-restricted, with HLA associations seemingly driven largely by CMV exposure. V-gene and J-gene trimming of TCR beta chains was associated with a missense DCLRE1C variant in a later genetic analysis, and the association was replicated in an independent cohort. In a later analysis, TCR association rates were found to vary across HLA loci, with the most associated TCRs seen for DRB1 alleles and the fewest for HLA-C alleles. Linkage disequilibrium might explain the correlated functional status among segregating V segments, but an unknown experimental factor could not be ruled out. A later analysis found that HLA-associated TCR beta chains were more clonally expanded and had lower generation probabilities than equally common non-associated chains. A cluster of highly shared sequence variants was judged likely to represent a technical artifact of the sequencing pipeline. A later genetic analysis reported fewer N-insertions in productive TCRs among donors in an Asian-associated ancestry cluster than the approximately 700-donor mean. The authors suggested that the approach could potentially be extended to other disease states and immunological phenotypes. The classifier was reported to diagnose cytomegalovirus status with high specificity and sensitivity in both the original cohort and the validation cohort. Sequencing depth was assumed to be roughly uniform across donors in the presence/absence analyses, though that assumption may not hold. CMV serostatus was the only immune exposure information available for the cohort. A further reported finding was that TCR beta sequences accurately predicted the HLA-A and HLA-B alleles for most subjects in the first cohort. In this cohort, only TCR beta chains were sequenced, and detectable features were limited by the absence of alpha or paired-chain data. The 87-base-pair reads could not distinguish some IMGT-functional V segments, including TRBV6-2 and TRBV6-3, so those segments were excluded. The study gave a list of some 150 TCR beta chains associated with cytomegalovirus. Because HLA typing was unavailable for some donors at each locus, only the typed subset was used in association tests. While some public TCRs were present in many individuals, most TCR sequences turned up only very rarely across donors. Three of the identified cytomegalovirus-associated TCR beta chains were confirmed in vitro to be specific for cytomegalovirus antigens.

The CDR3 starts with the cysteine, ends with the phenylalanine, and has 16 residues. Kept here is only the CDR3 DNA, which spans 48 bases and is read in frame from base 1. A distance of 13 bases separates the germline ends of V and J, which lose 0 bases and 7 bases respectively. CDR1 and CDR2 were assigned from the germline V gene as LGHNA and YNFKEQ. Library preparation was by the immunoSEQ multiplex PCR assay. The multiplex PCR relied on a mix of 60 forward primers for TCR Vbeta segments and 13 reverse primers for TCR Jbeta segments. Amplification of the CDR3 region of rearranged TCR beta genes was performed with a multiplex PCR assay on genomic DNA. Amplified TCR beta libraries were sequenced as 87-base-pair reads on the Illumina HiSeq System. In the authors' own workflow: In a later analysis, 80 million or so unique TCR beta chains were counted across the roughly 610 repertoires, and approximately 9.9 million of these chains were shared by at least two donors. Raw reads were error-corrected and collapsed into unique sequences with a nearest-neighbor algorithm that merged closely related sequences to remove PCR and sequencing errors. V, D and J gene segments were assigned by aligning CDR3 sequences to IMGT reference sequences. For a sequence to be retained, at least a six-nucleotide match to both a V gene segment and a J gene segment was required. Rearrangements were called productive when the CDR3 lacked stop codons and stayed in frame with V and J; all others were non-productive. CDR3 was defined by IMGT convention, running from the second conserved V-encoded cysteine to the conserved J-encoded phenylalanine. In an earlier analysis of more than 550 of the donors, sequences lacking an unambiguous match to a single V gene segment were excluded. An earlier analysis of 450 to 650 of the donors called V segments functional above 56.7% productive rearrangements and segregating when the between-donor standard deviation exceeded 5%. A statistical classification framework was built to diagnose cytomegalovirus status from the catalog of TCR beta chain sequences. V and J gene assignment, in a later analysis, came from comparing TCR nucleotide sequences with IMGT/GENE-DB human TR gene sequences. In a later analysis, CDR3 sequences and most-parsimonious VDJ recombination scenarios were assigned using the TCRdist pipeline. In a later analysis, each TCR beta chain was defined by its CDR3 amino acid sequence together with its V-gene family, and reads without a unique V-gene family were excluded. A later analysis removed several hundred highly shared, low-generation-probability nucleotide sequences to deal with suspected cross-contamination and a sequencing artifact. In a later analysis, a clonal expansion index for each public chain was calculated from normalized within-repertoire ranks of inferred template counts. In a later analysis, generation probabilities were computed using a VDJ recombination model fitted to out-of-frame rearrangements, and the results were checked against IGoR. In a later analysis, hypergeometric tests were used to score TCR-TCR, TCR-HLA and TCR-CMV co-occurrence, with a repertoire-size bias correction applied to TCR pairs. False discovery rates were estimated in a later analysis by permuting HLA or CMV assignments 20 times. In a later analysis, co-occurring TCRs were grouped using DBSCAN, and TCRdist sequence similarity was added for clustering within HLA-allele-positive subsets. Repertoires with fewer than 30,000 or more than 120,000 public chains were left out of co-occurrence clustering, as were five repertoires with anomalous nucleotide sharing. Drawn from immuneACCESS, this table holds only the in-frame rearrangements with V and J called that TCRdb kept. Clones are partly lost; checked studies trace under half to an unresolved V gene and leave the rest unexplained. The D gene and trimming were derived from the DNA, and the V and J assignments and clone size from that table. The sample yields 95,000 to 150,000 clones; 73% were counted once. The leading ten clones occupy about 4% of the sample.

The sample consisted of PBMCs. The chain is made from TRBV4-2 and TRBJ1-6; too little of a D gene remains to name it. The source is a woman aged 40 to 55 in good health and CMV-seronegative. The CDR3 in this case is CASSQDLLGRNSPLHF. The nucleotide sequence reads as follows: TGTGCCAGCAGCCAAGATCTCCTAGGAAGGAATTCACCCCTCCACTTT.